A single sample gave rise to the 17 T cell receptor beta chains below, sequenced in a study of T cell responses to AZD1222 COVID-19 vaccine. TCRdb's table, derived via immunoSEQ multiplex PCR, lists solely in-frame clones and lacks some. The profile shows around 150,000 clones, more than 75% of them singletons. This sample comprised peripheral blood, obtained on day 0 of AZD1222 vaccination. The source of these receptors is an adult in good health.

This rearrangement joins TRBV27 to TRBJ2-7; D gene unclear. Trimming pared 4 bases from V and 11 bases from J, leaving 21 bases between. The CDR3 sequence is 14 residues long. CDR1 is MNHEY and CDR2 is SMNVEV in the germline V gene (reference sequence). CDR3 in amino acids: CASSSGVIEKLEYF. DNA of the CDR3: TGTGCCAGCAGTTCAGGTGTTATTGAGAAGTTGGAGTACTTC.

In DNA, the CDR3 is TGTGCCAGCAGGGGGACAGGGAGAACCTACGAGCAGTACTTC. Protein sequence: CASRGTGRTYEQYF. This chain connects TRBV6-6 to TRBJ2-7; TRBD1 agrees at 9 bases. This CDR3 contains 14 residues. V shed 6 bases and J 2 bases; nucleotides not matched to a gene: 5. Per germline, CDR1 MNHNY and CDR2 SVGAGI (reference sequence).

In nucleotides, the CDR3 is TGTGCCAGCTCACCAGGGGTCGACAGGGTGGCTTTCTTT. Translation gives CASSPGVDRVAFF. The J gene is TRBJ1-1, the V gene TRBV18; 7 bases map to TRBD1. Germline lookup yields CDR1 KGHSH and CDR2 LQKENI. The trim removed 2 bases at V and 11 bases at J, leaving 8 bases unmatched. This CDR3 is built from 13 residues. Together with reference TRBV18 and TRBJ1-1, the CDR3 gives the full variable domain: NAGVMQNPRHLVRRRGQEARLRCSPMKGHSHVYWYRQLPEEGLKFMVYLQKENIIDESGMPKERFSAEFPKEGPSILRIQQVVRGDSAAYFCASSPGVDRVAFFGQGTRLTVV.

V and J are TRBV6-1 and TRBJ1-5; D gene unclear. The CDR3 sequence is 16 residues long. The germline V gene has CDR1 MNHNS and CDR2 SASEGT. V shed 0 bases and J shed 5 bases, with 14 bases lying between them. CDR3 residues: CASSEAGGRPDQPQHF. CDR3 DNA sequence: TGTGCCAGCAGTGAAGCGGGAGGACGCCCAGATCAGCCCCAGCATTTT.

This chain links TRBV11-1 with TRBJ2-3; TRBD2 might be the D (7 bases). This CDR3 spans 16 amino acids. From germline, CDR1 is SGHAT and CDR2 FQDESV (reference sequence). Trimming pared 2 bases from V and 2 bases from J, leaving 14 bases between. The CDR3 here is CASSLSWRGPTDTQYF. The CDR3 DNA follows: TGTGCCAGCAGCTTATCCTGGCGGGGGCCCACAGATACGCAGTATTTT.

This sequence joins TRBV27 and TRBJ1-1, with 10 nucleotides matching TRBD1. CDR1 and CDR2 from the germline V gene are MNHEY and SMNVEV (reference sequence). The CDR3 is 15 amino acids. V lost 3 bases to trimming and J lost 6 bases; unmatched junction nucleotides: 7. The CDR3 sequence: CASSFPGTGVAEAFF. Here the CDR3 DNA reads TGTGCCAGCAGTTTCCCCGGGACAGGGGTGGCTGAAGCTTTCTTT.

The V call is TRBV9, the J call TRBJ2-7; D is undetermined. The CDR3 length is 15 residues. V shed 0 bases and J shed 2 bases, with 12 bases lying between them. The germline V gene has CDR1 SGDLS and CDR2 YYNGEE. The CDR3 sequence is CASSVAGRAPYEQYF. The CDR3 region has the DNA TGTGCCAGCAGCGTAGCTGGGCGAGCCCCCTACGAGCAGTACTTC.

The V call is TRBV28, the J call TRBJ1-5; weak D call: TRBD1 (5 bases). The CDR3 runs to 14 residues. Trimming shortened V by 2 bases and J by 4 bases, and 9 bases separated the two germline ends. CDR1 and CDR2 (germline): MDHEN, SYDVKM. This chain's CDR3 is CASSLPGLNQPQHF. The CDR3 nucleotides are TGTGCCAGCAGTTTACCAGGGCTAAATCAGCCCCAGCATTTT.

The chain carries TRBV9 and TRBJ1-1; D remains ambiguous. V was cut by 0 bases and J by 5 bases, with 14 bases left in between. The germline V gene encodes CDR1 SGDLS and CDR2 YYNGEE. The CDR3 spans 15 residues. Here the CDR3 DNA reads TGTGCCAGCAGCGTAGATACGTCCGGCATGACTGAAGCTTTCTTT. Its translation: CASSVDTSGMTEAFF.

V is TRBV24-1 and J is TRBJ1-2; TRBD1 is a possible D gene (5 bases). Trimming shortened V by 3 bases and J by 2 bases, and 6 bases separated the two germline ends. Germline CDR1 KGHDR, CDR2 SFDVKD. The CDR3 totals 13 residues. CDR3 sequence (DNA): TGTGCCACCAGTGATAGGGGAAACTATGGCTACACCTTC. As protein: CATSDRGNYGYTF.

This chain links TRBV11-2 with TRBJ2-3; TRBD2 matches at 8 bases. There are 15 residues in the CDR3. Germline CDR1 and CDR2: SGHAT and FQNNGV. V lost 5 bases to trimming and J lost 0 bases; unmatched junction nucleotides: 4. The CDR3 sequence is CASSKWTSSTDTQYF. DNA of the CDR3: TGTGCCAGCAGCAAATGGACTAGCAGCACAGATACGCAGTATTTT.

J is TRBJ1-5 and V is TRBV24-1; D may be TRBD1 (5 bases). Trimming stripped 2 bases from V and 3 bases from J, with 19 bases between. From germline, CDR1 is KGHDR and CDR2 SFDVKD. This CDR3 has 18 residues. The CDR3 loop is CATSDSRLDREFNQPQHF. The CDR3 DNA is TGTGCCACCAGTGATTCTCGCCTAGACAGAGAATTCAATCAGCCCCAGCATTTT.

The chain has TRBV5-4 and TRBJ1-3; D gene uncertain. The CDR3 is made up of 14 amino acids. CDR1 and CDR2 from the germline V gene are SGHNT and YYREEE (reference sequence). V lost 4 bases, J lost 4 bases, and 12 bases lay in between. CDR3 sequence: CASSGGPPGNTIYF. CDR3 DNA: TGTGCCAGCAGCGGCGGGCCGCCCGGAAACACCATATATTTT.

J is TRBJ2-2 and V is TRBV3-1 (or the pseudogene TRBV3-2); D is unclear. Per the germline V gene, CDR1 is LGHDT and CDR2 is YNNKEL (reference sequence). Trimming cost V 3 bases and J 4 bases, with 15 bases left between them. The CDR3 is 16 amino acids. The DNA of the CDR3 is TGTGCCAGCAGCCAGGGTCCTAACATCGGCACCGGGGAGCTGTTTTTT. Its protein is CASSQGPNIGTGELFF.

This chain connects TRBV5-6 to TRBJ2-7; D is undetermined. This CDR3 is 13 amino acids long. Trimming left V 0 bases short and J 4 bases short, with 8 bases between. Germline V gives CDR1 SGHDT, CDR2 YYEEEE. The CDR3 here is CASSLGEYYEQYF. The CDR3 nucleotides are TGTGCCAGCAGCTTGGGGGAATATTACGAGCAGTACTTC.

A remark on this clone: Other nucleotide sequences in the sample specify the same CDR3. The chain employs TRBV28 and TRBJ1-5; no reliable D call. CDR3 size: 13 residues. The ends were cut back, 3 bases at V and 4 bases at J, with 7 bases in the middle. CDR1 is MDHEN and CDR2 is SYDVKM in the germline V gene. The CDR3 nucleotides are TGTGCCAGCAGTTTCTTGGGAAATCAGCCCCAGCATTTT. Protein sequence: CASSFLGNQPQHF.

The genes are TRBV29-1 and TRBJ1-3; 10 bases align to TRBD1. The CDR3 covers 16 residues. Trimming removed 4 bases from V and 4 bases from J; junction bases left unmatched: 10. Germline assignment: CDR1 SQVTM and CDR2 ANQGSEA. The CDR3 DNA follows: TGCAGCGTTGGGACCTTTGGGACAGGGGTAGGAAACACCATATATTTT. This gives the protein CSVGTFGTGVGNTIYF.